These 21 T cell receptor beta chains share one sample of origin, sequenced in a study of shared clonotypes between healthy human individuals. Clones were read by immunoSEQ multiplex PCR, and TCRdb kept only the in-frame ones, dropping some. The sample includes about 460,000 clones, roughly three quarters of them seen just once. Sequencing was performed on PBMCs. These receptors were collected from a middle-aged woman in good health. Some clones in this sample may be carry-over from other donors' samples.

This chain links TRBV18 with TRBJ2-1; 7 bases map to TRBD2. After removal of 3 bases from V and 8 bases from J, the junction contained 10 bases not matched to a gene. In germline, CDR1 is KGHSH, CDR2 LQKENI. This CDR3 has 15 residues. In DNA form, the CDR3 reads TGTGCCAGCTCACCGGGGCGGGAGATTGTGGATGAGCAGTTCTTC. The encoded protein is CASSPGREIVDEQFF.

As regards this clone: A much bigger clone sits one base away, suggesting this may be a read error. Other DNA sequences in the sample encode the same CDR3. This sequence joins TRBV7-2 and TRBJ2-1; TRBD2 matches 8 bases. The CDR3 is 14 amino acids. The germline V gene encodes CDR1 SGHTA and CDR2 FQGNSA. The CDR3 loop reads CASSGTRMNNEQFF. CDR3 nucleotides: TGCGCCAGCAGCGGGACTAGGATGAACAATGAGCAGTTCTTC.

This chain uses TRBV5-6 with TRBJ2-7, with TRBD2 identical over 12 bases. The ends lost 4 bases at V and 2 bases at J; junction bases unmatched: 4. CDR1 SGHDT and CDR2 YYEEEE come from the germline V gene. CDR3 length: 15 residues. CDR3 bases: TGTGCCAGCAGCGGACCTAGCGGGAGGGCCTACGAGCAGTACTTC. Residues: CASSGPSGRAYEQYF. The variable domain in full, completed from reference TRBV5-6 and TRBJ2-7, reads DAGVTQSPTHLIKTRGQQVTLRCSPKSGHDTVSWYQQALGQGPQFIFQYYEEEERQRGNFPDRFSGHQFPNYSSELNVNALLLGDSALYLCASSGPSGRAYEQYFGPGTRLTVT.

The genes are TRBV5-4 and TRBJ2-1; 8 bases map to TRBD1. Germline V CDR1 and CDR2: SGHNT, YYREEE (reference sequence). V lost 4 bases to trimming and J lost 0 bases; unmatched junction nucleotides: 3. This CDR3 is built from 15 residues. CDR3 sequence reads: CASSRDRSSYNEQFF. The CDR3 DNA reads TGTGCCAGCAGCCGGGACAGGTCCTCCTACAATGAGCAGTTCTTC.

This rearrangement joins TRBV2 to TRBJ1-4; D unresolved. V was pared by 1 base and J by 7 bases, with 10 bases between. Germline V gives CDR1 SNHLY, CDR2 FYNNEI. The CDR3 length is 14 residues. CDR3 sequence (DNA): TGTGCCAGCAGTGAAGGAGAGCAAGCTGAAAAACTGTTTTTT. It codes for CASSEGEQAEKLFF.

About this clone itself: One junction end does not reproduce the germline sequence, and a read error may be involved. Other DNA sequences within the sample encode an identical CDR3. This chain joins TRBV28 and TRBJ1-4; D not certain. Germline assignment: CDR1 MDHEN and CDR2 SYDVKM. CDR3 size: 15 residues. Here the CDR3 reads CASREGLGMGEKLFF. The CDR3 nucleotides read TGTGCCAGCAGGGAGGGCTTGGGGATGGGTGAAAAACTGTTCTTT.

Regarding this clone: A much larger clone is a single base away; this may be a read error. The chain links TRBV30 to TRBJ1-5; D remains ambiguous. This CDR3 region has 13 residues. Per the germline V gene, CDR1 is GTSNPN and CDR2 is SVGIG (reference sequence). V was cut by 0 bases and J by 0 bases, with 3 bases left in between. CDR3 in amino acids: CAWSVNSNQPQHF. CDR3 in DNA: TGTGCCTGGAGTGTTAATAGCAATCAGCCCCAGCATTTT.

CDR3 residues: CASSPGTSGRVEQFF. Written as DNA, the CDR3 is TGTGCCAGCTCACCCGGGACTAGCGGGAGGGTTGAGCAGTTCTTC. The V and J genes are TRBV18 and TRBJ2-1, with 16 bases matching TRBD2. This CDR3 is built from 15 residues. Germline CDR1 reads KGHSH; CDR2 reads LQKENI. After removal of 3 bases from V and 9 bases from J, the junction contained 2 bases not matched to a gene.

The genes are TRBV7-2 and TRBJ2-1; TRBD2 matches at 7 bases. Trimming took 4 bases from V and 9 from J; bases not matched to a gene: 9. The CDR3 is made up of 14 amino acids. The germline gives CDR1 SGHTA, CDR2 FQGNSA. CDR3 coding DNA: TGTGCCAGCAGCTCCCAGAGACTAGCTGTTGAGCAGTTCTTC. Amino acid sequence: CASSSQRLAVEQFF. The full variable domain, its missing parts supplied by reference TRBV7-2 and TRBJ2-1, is GAGVSQSPSNKVTEKGKDVELRCDPISGHTALYWYRQSLGQGLEFLIYFQGNSAPDKSGLPSDRFSAERTGGSVSTLTIQRTQQEDSAVYLCASSSQRLAVEQFFGPGTRLTVL.

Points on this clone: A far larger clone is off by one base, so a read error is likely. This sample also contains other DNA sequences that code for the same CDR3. CDR3 DNA: TGCGCCAGCAGCCGACAGGGGGACTACGGCTACACCTTC. Protein sequence: CASSRQGDYGYTF. The gene calls are TRBV10-2 and TRBJ1-2; 9 positions match TRBD1. The CDR3 runs to 13 residues. Per the germline V gene, CDR1 is WSHSY and CDR2 is SAAADI.

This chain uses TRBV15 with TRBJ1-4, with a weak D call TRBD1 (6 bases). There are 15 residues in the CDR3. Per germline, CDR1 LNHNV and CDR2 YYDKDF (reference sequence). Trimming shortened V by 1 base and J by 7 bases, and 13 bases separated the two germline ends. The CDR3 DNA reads TGTGCCACCAGCAGAGTTCAGGGGTCGCCTGAAAAACTGTTTTTT. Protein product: CATSRVQGSPEKLFF.

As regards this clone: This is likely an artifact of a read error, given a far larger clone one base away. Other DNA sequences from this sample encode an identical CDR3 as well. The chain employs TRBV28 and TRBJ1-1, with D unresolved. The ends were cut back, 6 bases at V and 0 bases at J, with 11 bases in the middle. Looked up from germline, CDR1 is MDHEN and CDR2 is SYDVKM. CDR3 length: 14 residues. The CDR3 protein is CASSPPKMNTEAFF. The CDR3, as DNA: TGTGCCAGCAGCCCACCCAAGATGAACACTGAAGCTTTCTTT. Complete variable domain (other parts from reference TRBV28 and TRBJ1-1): DVKVTQSSRYLVKRTGEKVFLECVQDMDHENMFWYRQDPGLGLRLIYFSYDVKMKEKGDIPEGYSVSREKKERFSLILESASTNQTSMYLCASSPPKMNTEAFFGQGTRLTVV.

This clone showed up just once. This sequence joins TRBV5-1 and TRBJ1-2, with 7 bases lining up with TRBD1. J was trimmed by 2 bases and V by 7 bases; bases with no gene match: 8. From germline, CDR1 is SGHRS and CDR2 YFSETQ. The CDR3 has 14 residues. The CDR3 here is CASQQGPPNYGYTF. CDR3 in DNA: TGCGCCAGCCAACAGGGGCCCCCCAACTATGGCTACACCTTC.

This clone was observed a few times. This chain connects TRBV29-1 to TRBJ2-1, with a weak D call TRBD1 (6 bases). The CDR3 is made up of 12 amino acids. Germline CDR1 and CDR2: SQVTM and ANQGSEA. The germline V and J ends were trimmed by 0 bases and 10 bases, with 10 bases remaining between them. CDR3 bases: TGCAGCGTTGAAGAGGGGGCAGGGGAGCAGTTCTTC. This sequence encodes CSVEEGAGEQFF.

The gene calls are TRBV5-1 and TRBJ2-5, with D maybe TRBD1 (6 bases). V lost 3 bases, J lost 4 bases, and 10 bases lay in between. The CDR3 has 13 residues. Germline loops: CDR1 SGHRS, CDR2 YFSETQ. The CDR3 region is CASSSLRGETQYF. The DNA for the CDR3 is TGCGCCAGCAGCTCCCTCAGGGGAGAGACCCAGTACTTC.

CDR3 amino acids: CASSSQGLPYNEQFF. The CDR3 DNA reads TGTGCCAGCAGCTCACAGGGGTTGCCCTACAATGAGCAGTTCTTC. This chain links TRBV11-2 with TRBJ2-1, with TRBD1 identical over 7 bases. The CDR3 runs 15 residues. The germline V gene has CDR1 SGHAT and CDR2 FQNNGV. The V and J ends lost 4 bases and 2 bases, in that order; junction bases with no gene match: 5.

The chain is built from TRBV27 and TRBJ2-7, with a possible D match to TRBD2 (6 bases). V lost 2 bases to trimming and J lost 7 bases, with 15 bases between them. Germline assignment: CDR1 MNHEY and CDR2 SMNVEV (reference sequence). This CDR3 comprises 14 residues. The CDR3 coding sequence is TGTGCCAGCAGTTTAACCGGAGGGCGGGGAGAGCAGTACTTC. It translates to CASSLTGGRGEQYF.

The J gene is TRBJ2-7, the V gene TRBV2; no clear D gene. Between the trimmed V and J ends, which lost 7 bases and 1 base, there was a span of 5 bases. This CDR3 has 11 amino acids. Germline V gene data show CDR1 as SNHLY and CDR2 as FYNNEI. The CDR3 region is CASKGSYEQYF. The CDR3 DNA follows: TGTGCCAGCAAGGGTTCCTACGAGCAGTACTTC. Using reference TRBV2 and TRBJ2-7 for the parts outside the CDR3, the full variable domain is EPEVTQTPSHQVTQMGQEVILRCVPISNHLYFYWYRQILGQKVEFLVSFYNNEISEKSEIFDDQFSVERPDGSNFTLKIRSTKLEDSAMYFCASKGSYEQYFGPGTRLTVT.

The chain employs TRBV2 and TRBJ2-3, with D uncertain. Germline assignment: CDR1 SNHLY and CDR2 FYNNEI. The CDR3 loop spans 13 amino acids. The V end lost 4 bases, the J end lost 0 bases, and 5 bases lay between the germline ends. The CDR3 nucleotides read TGTGCCAGCAGTGTGGCTAGCACAGATACGCAGTATTTT. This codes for CASSVASTDTQYF.

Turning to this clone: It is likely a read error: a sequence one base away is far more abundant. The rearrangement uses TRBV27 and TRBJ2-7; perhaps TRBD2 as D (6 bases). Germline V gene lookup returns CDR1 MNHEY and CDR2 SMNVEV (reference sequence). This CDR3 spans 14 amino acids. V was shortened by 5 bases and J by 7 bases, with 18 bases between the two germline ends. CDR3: CASSKPGLGREQYF. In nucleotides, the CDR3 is TGTGCCAGCAGTAAGCCGGGACTGGGTCGGGAGCAGTACTTC.

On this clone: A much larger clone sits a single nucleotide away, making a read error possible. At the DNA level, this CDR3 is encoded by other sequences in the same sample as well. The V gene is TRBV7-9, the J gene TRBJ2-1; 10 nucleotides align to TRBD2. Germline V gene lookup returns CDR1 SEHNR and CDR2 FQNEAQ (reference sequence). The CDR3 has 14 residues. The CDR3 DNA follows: TGTGCCAGCAGCCTAGCGGGAGAGAACAATGAGCAGTTCTTC. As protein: CASSLAGENNEQFF. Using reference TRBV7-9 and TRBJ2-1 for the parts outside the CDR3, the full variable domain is DTGVSQNPRHKITKRGQNVTFRCDPISEHNRLYWYRQTLGQGPEFLTYFQNEAQLEKSRLLSDRFSAERPKGSFSTLEIQRTEQGDSAMYLCASSLAGENNEQFFGPGTRLTVL.